The 8 T cell receptor beta chains reported below all come from one sample, sequenced in a study of blood T cell repertoires in COVID-19. Produced via immunoSEQ multiplex PCR; TCRdb's table is partial and in-frame only. The repertoire includes over 150,000 clones, around 85% of them detected once, and 6.2% sits in the top ten. Sequenced: PBMCs or T cells enriched from blood (not recorded which). All receptors derive from a middle-aged man who had recovered from COVID-19.

The V gene is TRBV12-3 or TRBV12-4, the J gene TRBJ1-1; no definite D call. V lost 6 bases, J lost 3 bases, and 8 bases lay in between. This CDR3 spans 12 amino acids. CDR3 amino acids: CASRRIDTEAFF. Written as DNA, the CDR3 is TGTGCCAGCAGGAGAATAGACACTGAAGCTTTCTTT.

This chain joins TRBV18 and TRBJ1-3, with D unresolved. Per germline, CDR1 KGHSH and CDR2 LQKENI. Between the trimmed V and J ends, which lost 3 bases and 0 bases, there was a span of 12 bases. The CDR3 extends over 16 amino acids. CDR3 sequence reads: CASSPSNSISGNTIYF. The DNA of the CDR3 is TGTGCCAGCTCACCTTCGAACAGCATCTCTGGAAACACCATATATTTT. Drawing the rest from reference TRBV18 and TRBJ1-3, the complete variable domain is NAGVMQNPRHLVRRRGQEARLRCSPMKGHSHVYWYRQLPEEGLKFMVYLQKENIIDESGMPKERFSAEFPKEGPSILRIQQVVRGDSAAYFCASSPSNSISGNTIYFGEGSWLTVV.

V usage is TRBV30 and J usage is TRBJ1-3, with D hard to call. From germline, CDR1 is GTSNPN and CDR2 SVGIG (reference sequence). CDR3 length equals 19 residues. Between the trimmed V and J ends, which lost 0 bases and 0 bases, there was a span of 21 bases. The CDR3 nucleotides read TGTGCCTGGAGTGTACGTGTCAGAATATCTACTATCTCTGGAAACACCATATATTTT. Encoded protein: CAWSVRVRISTISGNTIYF. The full variable domain, its missing parts supplied by reference TRBV30 and TRBJ1-3, is SQTIHQWPATLVQPVGSPLSLECTVEGTSNPNLYWYRQAAGRGLQLLFYSVGIGQISSEVPQNLSASRPQDRQFILSSKKLLLSDSGFYLCAWSVRVRISTISGNTIYFGEGSWLTVV.

The genes are TRBV3-1 (or the pseudogene TRBV3-2) and TRBJ1-2; a weak D match, TRBD1 (6 bases). The ends were cut back, 2 bases at V and 8 bases at J, with 15 bases in the middle. The CDR3 length is 14 residues. Germline V gene data show CDR1 as LGHDT and CDR2 as YNNKEL (reference sequence). This CDR3 is CASSQPGRGNGYTF. CDR3 DNA sequence: TGTGCCAGCAGCCAACCAGGGAGGGGGAACGGCTACACCTTC.

This clone has a single count. The same CDR3 can be traced to other DNA sequences in this sample. The genes are TRBV7-3 and TRBJ1-2; 7 positions agree with TRBD1. The ends lost 5 bases at V and 6 bases at J; junction bases unmatched: 6. The CDR3 is 13 residues long. Germline CDR1 and CDR2: SGHTA and FQGTGA. CDR3 loop: CASSPRQGDGYTF. The CDR3 nucleotides are TGTGCCAGCAGCCCCCGACAGGGCGATGGCTACACCTTC.

This chain joins TRBV6-6 and TRBJ2-7; possible D gene TRBD1, 6 bases. The length of the CDR3 is 14 residues. Trimming pared 4 bases from V and 3 bases from J, leaving 13 bases between. In germline, CDR1 is MNHNY, CDR2 SVGAGI (reference sequence). CDR3 nucleotide sequence: TGTGCCAGCAGTTTGCCGACAGGCAACTACGAGCAGTACTTC. Its translation: CASSLPTGNYEQYF.

This clone has a single count. The rearrangement uses TRBV14 and TRBJ1-2; D might be TRBD1 (6 bases). Trimming shortened V by 0 bases and J by 8 bases, and 16 bases separated the two germline ends. Germline loops: CDR1 SGHDN, CDR2 FVKESK. The length of the CDR3 is 15 residues. Here the CDR3 reads CASSQDRGARYGYTF. CDR3 DNA sequence: TGTGCCAGCAGCCAAGATCGGGGGGCACGATACGGCTACACCTTC. Full variable domain (rest looked up from reference TRBV14 and TRBJ1-2): EAGVTQFPSHSVIEKGQTVTLRCDPISGHDNLYWYRRVMGKEIKFLLHFVKESKQDESGMPNNRFLAERTGGTYSTLKVQPAELEDSGVYFCASSQDRGARYGYTFGSGTRLTVV.

V gene TRBV30 combines with J gene TRBJ2-2; no clear D. The CDR3 has 13 amino acids. V dropped 2 bases and J dropped 4 bases, with 8 bases sitting between them. Germline values: CDR1 GTSNPN, CDR2 SVGIG (reference sequence). The CDR3, as DNA: TGTGCCTGGAGTACCAGAAGCACCGGGGAGCTGTTTTTT. It specifies CAWSTRSTGELFF.